The present T cell receptor beta chain was sequenced within a study of shared clonotypes between healthy human individuals. Germline V CDR1 and CDR2: KGHSH, LQKENI. Between the trimmed V and J ends, which lost 3 bases and 5 bases, there was a span of 6 bases. This CDR3 is 12 amino acids long. Concerning this clone itself: Antigen: not known.

Study-wide results and caveats: It was the non-shared clonotypes that had lower generation probabilities than clonotypes shared by all four donors. Clonotypes that were shared across a few donors made up around 5% of naive CD4 clonotypes. The rarefaction results pointed to incomplete sorted-subset sequencing despite large depth.

Genomic DNA per cell subset filled all wells of several immunoSEQ plates. Clones were read by immunoSEQ multiplex PCR, and TCRdb kept only the in-frame ones, dropping some. The sample has about 1 million clones, roughly 74% seen once; the top ten hold more than 0.45%. Sample: memory CD4+ T cells from PBMCs. The subset was: CD45RA-negative fraction. The V gene is TRBV18, the J gene TRBJ2-3; no firm D call. This clonotype was sampled from a man aged 18 to 30 in good health. Some clones in this sample may be carry-over from other donors' samples. This CDR3 is CASSPWGDTQYF. CDR3 DNA: TGTGCCAGCTCACCGTGGGGAGATACGCAGTATTTT.